These 32 T cell receptor beta chains were sequenced from one sample in a study of T cell responses to AZD1222 COVID-19 vaccine. TCRdb's copy holds only in-frame clones and misses some; the assay was immunoSEQ multiplex PCR. The repertoire consists of around 45,000 clones, with 80% occurring once and the leading ten covering approximately 21%. The source was peripheral blood, collected 28 days after the second dose of the MenACWY control vaccine. Source of these receptors: an adult who received the MenACWY meningococcal vaccine as a control.

DNA for the CDR3: TGTGCCATCAGAGGGACAGGGGGCTCCACTGAAGCTTTCTTT. Its protein is CAIRGTGGSTEAFF. The chain uses TRBV10-3 and TRBJ1-1; 12 bases match TRBD1. Germline V CDR1 and CDR2: ENHRY, SYGVKD. The CDR3 is 14 residues long. V lost 6 bases and J lost 4; bases outside the gene matches: 3.

The J gene is TRBJ1-6, the V gene TRBV19, with 8 bases that match TRBD1. This CDR3 spans 13 amino acids. Germline V lookup: CDR1 LNHDA, CDR2 SQIVND (reference sequence). Unmatched junction bases numbered 4, after V lost 6 bases and J lost 9 bases. Here the CDR3 DNA reads TGTGCCAGTAGAGACAGGGGAGGTTCACCCCTCCACTTT. This gives the protein CASRDRGGSPLHF.

V is TRBV24-1 and J is TRBJ2-1; 14 nucleotides match TRBD2. This CDR3 is built from 17 residues. The V and J ends lost 3 bases and 8 bases, in that order; junction bases with no gene match: 8. Germline-derived CDR1 and CDR2 are KGHDR and SFDVKD. The CDR3 spells CATSDPGLAGAGDEQFF. For the CDR3, the DNA is TGTGCCACCAGTGATCCGGGACTAGCGGGGGCTGGAGATGAGCAGTTCTTC.

In its sample, this clone was seen once. This chain links TRBV12-5 with TRBJ2-1; D remains ambiguous. The CDR3 covers 15 residues. The V end lost 0 bases, the J end lost 5 bases, and 11 bases lay between the germline ends. CDR1 and CDR2 (germline): LGHNT, FRNRAP. The CDR3 DNA follows: TGTGCTAGTGGTTTGGTTCAGACTGGCCACAATGAGCAGTTCTTC. This sequence encodes CASGLVQTGHNEQFF.

V and J are TRBV27 and TRBJ2-7; D is perhaps TRBD1 (6 bases). From germline, CDR1 is MNHEY and CDR2 SMNVEV (reference sequence). Trimming removed 6 bases at V and 4 bases at J, with 16 bases between. CDR3 length equals 14 residues. The CDR3 DNA reads TGTGCCAGCAGCCTAAGACAGGCCAAATACGAGCAGTACTTC. Encoded protein: CASSLRQAKYEQYF.

The gene calls are TRBV7-9 and TRBJ2-1; D is undetermined. Germline V gives CDR1 SEHNR, CDR2 FQNEAQ (reference sequence). The CDR3 runs to 13 residues. Trimming pared 5 bases from V and 7 bases from J, leaving 12 bases between. In DNA, the CDR3 is TGTGCCAGCAGCCCGGGTCAAGGGAATGAGCAGTTCTTC. Amino acids: CASSPGQGNEQFF.

The J gene is TRBJ1-6, the V gene TRBV25-1; D gene ambiguous. Trimming took 5 bases from V and 3 from J, leaving 8 bases between them. Germline-derived CDR1 and CDR2 are MGHDK and SYGVNS. The CDR3 sequence is 14 residues long. The CDR3 DNA sequence: TGTGCCAGCAGTTGGGTGAGCTATAATTCACCCCTCCACTTT. It codes for CASSWVSYNSPLHF.

The chain couples TRBV28 to TRBJ1-5; D possibly corresponds to TRBD1 (6 bases). The CDR3 consists of 14 residues. Germline CDR1 and CDR2: MDHEN and SYDVKM. Between the trimmed V and J ends, which lost 5 bases and 1 base, there was a span of 9 bases. CDR3 in DNA: TGTGCCAGCAGTGAGGACAGAAGCAATCAGCCCCAGCATTTT. This sequence encodes CASSEDRSNQPQHF.

This clone was counted between two and nine times. The rearrangement uses TRBV3-1 (or the pseudogene TRBV3-2) and TRBJ2-3, with 7 positions matching TRBD2. Losses at the gene ends were 0 bases for V and 2 bases for J; bases not matched to a gene: 2. Germline-derived CDR1 and CDR2 are LGHDT and YNNKEL (reference sequence). The CDR3 is 15 residues long. The DNA of the CDR3 is TGTGCCAGCAGCCAAGACGCGGGGGTCACAGATACGCAGTATTTT. This sequence encodes CASSQDAGVTDTQYF.

To note about this clone: The same CDR3 is also encoded by other DNA sequences in this sample. This rearrangement joins TRBV7-8 to TRBJ1-5, with D perhaps TRBD1 (5 bases). Germline CDR1 is SGHVS and CDR2 is FQNEAQ. Trimming removed 5 bases at V and 1 base at J, with 9 bases between. The CDR3 consists of 14 residues. CDR3 coding DNA: TGTGCCAGCAGCCGGGGCGGGAGCAATCAGCCCCAGCATTTT. This sequence encodes CASSRGGSNQPQHF.

The V call is TRBV11-2, the J call TRBJ1-1; TRBD1 is a possible D gene (6 bases). V lost 5 bases and J 10 bases, leaving 17 bases between the germline ends. CDR1 SGHAT and CDR2 FQNNGV come from the germline V gene. The CDR3 consists of 13 residues. CDR3 in amino acids: CASSPDGRGGAFF. CDR3 nucleotide sequence: TGTGCCAGCAGCCCGGACGGGAGAGGGGGAGCTTTCTTT. The variable domain in full, completed from reference TRBV11-2 and TRBJ1-1, reads EAGVAQSPRYKIIEKRQSVAFWCNPISGHATLYWYQQILGQGPKLLIQFQNNGVVDDSQLPKDRFSAERLKGVDSTLKIQPAKLEDSAVYLCASSPDGRGGAFFGQGTRLTVV.

This sequence joins TRBV28 and TRBJ1-4, with 8 bases lining up with TRBD1. Trimming removed 5 bases from V and 6 bases from J; junction bases left unmatched: 11. Germline CDR1 reads MDHEN; CDR2 reads SYDVKM. The CDR3 covers 16 residues. DNA for the CDR3: TGTGCCAGCAGTAGTCTCGGGACAGGCTCCTATGAAAAACTGTTTTTT. Amino acids: CASSSLGTGSYEKLFF.

The CDR3 region is CASSPVGRGVEQYF. DNA for the CDR3: TGTGCCAGCAGCCCGGTAGGGAGGGGGGTCGAGCAGTACTTC. The V call is TRBV6-6, the J call TRBJ2-7; D perhaps matches TRBD2 (7 bases). CDR3 length: 14 amino acids. Germline V lookup: CDR1 MNHNY, CDR2 SVGAGI (reference sequence). The V gene lost 6 bases and the J gene lost 6 bases, with 18 bases spanning the gap.

V and J are TRBV5-4 and TRBJ1-1, with 8 positions matching TRBD1. The CDR3 consists of 15 residues. Per germline, CDR1 SGHNT and CDR2 YYREEE (reference sequence). The V segment lost 2 bases and the J segment 2 bases; nucleotides outside the gene matches: 5. This CDR3 reads CASSLPTGGNTEAFF. In DNA form, the CDR3 reads TGTGCCAGCAGCTTACCTACAGGGGGAAACACTGAAGCTTTCTTT.

This clone was counted only a few times. The chain has TRBV27 and TRBJ1-5; D gene uncertain. V was pared by 6 bases and J by 0 bases, with 12 bases between. The CDR3 is 15 residues long. Germline V gene sequence: CDR1 MNHEY, CDR2 SMNVEV (reference sequence). CDR3 in amino acids: CASRLDGYSNQPQHF. CDR3 nucleotide sequence: TGTGCCAGCAGGTTGGACGGGTATAGCAATCAGCCCCAGCATTTT.

The genes are TRBV5-1 and TRBJ2-7; D is unclear. The V gene's germline CDR1 is SGHRS and CDR2 YFSETQ. Trimming took off 4 bases at V and 4 bases at J, with 15 bases between the two ends. The CDR3 length is 14 residues. CDR3 residues: CASSLDAHSYEQYF. CDR3 nucleotide sequence: TGCGCCAGCAGCCTGGACGCGCATAGTTACGAGCAGTACTTC.

This clone is termed medium-sized (0.01 to 0.1%). This chain joins TRBV7-9 and TRBJ1-4; 7 nucleotides match TRBD1. Germline lookup yields CDR1 SEHNR and CDR2 FQNEAQ (reference sequence). V lost 5 bases, J lost 8 bases, and 11 bases stayed unmatched. This CDR3 is built from 15 residues. The CDR3 DNA reads TGTGCCAGCAGCCAAGACAGGGCGGGGTCAGAAAAACTGTTTTTT. The encoded protein is CASSQDRAGSEKLFF.

With regard to this clone: A junction end diverges from the germline sequence, so it may reflect a read error. V is TRBV2 and J is TRBJ1-5; 7 bases map to TRBD1. The CDR3 contains 16 residues. From germline, CDR1 is SNHLY and CDR2 FYNNEI. This chain's CDR3 is CASKGAEVFSDQPQHF. The CDR3 DNA reads as TGTGCCAGCAAGGGGGCGGAGGTGTTTAGCGATCAGCCCCAGCATTTT.

The chain has TRBV28 and TRBJ1-5; D may be TRBD1 (5 bases). With 5 bases removed from V and 3 bases from J, the gap between germline ends came to 17 bases. The germline V gene encodes CDR1 MDHEN and CDR2 SYDVKM. CDR3 length: 16 amino acids. CDR3 nucleotides: TGTGCCAGCAGTCTGGGGGACCTCTTGTACAATCAGCCCCAGCATTTT. Translated: CASSLGDLLYNQPQHF. The full variable domain, in which reference TRBV28 and TRBJ1-5 provide the parts outside the CDR3, is DVKVTQSSRYLVKRTGEKVFLECVQDMDHENMFWYRQDPGLGLRLIYFSYDVKMKEKGDIPEGYSVSREKKERFSLILESASTNQTSMYLCASSLGDLLYNQPQHFGDGTRLSIL.

The V gene is TRBV3-1 (or the pseudogene TRBV3-2), the J gene TRBJ2-5; TRBD1 matches 12 bases. Germline CDR1 and CDR2: LGHDT and YNNKEL (reference sequence). J gave up 1 base and V 4 bases, and 4 bases lay outside the gene matches. CDR3 length: 16 residues. CDR3 coding DNA: TGTGCCAGCAGCCTCCGGGACAGGGGGCGCCAAGAGACCCAGTACTTC. Amino acids: CASSLRDRGRQETQYF.

The chain recombines TRBV5-4 with TRBJ2-3; a possible D gene is TRBD2 (5 bases). Trimming removed 6 bases from V and 3 bases from J, with 17 bases in between. The CDR3 spans 15 residues. Per germline, CDR1 SGHNT and CDR2 YYREEE (reference sequence). This CDR3 reads CASTLRGSGTDTQYF. The CDR3 region has the DNA TGTGCCAGCACCCTCAGAGGGTCCGGGACAGATACGCAGTATTTT.

By share, this clone counts as medium-sized. The genes are TRBV6-5 and TRBJ1-1; a weak D match, TRBD1 (5 bases). Trimming took off 3 bases at V and 5 bases at J, with 10 bases between the two ends. The length of the CDR3 is 13 residues. CDR1 and CDR2 (germline): MNHEY, SVGAGI. CDR3 protein: CASSYQGSTEAFF. The CDR3 nucleotides are TGTGCCAGCAGTTATCAGGGATCTACTGAAGCTTTCTTT.

This clone was recorded a few times. The chain carries TRBV25-1 and TRBJ2-2, with TRBD1 matching over 7 bases. Germline V gene data show CDR1 as MGHDK and CDR2 as SYGVNS. The V and J ends lost 4 bases and 4 bases, in that order; junction bases with no gene match: 6. The CDR3 length is 15 residues. CDR3 nucleotide sequence: TGTGCCAGCAGTGTTAGGACAGGACGCACCGGGGAGCTGTTTTTT. Protein: CASSVRTGRTGELFF.

The chain joins TRBV10-1 to TRBJ1-2, with D unclear. The CDR3 loop spans 13 amino acids. Germline V gene data show CDR1 as WNHNN and CDR2 as SYGVQD (reference sequence). Trimming stripped 5 bases from V and 3 bases from J, with 10 bases between. CDR3 amino acids: CASSNSRYYGYTF. The CDR3, as DNA: TGCGCCAGCAGTAACAGTCGATACTATGGCTACACCTTC.

This clone rates as medium-sized (0.01 to 0.1%). At one of its ends the junction is not consistent with the germline gene, which may arise from a read error. The V gene is TRBV7-6, the J gene TRBJ2-1, with 9 bases lining up with TRBD2. This CDR3 contains 14 residues. The germline V gene encodes CDR1 SGHVS and CDR2 FNYEAQ. The CDR3 DNA reads TGTGCCAGCAGCCTAGCGGGGACCTACAATGAGCAGTTCTTC. It translates to CASSLAGTYNEQFF.

V is TRBV28 and J is TRBJ1-2; D may be TRBD1 (6 bases). With 5 bases removed from V and 5 bases from J, the gap between germline ends came to 15 bases. CDR3 size: 14 residues. Germline CDR1 is MDHEN and CDR2 is SYDVKM. The CDR3 loop is CASSPTIGQYGYTF. In DNA form, the CDR3 reads TGTGCCAGCAGTCCCACTATCGGACAGTATGGCTACACCTTC.

The rearrangement links TRBV5-1 to TRBJ2-2, with D maybe TRBD1 (5 bases). The length of the CDR3 is 15 residues. Looked up from germline, CDR1 is SGHRS and CDR2 is YFSETQ. Trimming took 6 bases from V and 5 from J, leaving 17 bases between them. The CDR3 nucleotides are TGCGCCAGCATCCCGGGTGGCAGGGTGACCGGGGAGCTGTTTTTT. It specifies CASIPGGRVTGELFF.

The CDR3 sequence is CASRKTSGGEQFF. Here the CDR3 DNA reads TGTGCCAGCAGAAAGACTAGCGGTGGGGAGCAGTTCTTC. This chain uses TRBV6-5 with TRBJ2-1, with 9 positions matching TRBD2. The CDR3 sequence is 13 residues long. Germline V lookup: CDR1 MNHEY, CDR2 SVGAGI. V was clipped by 6 bases and J by 10 bases; unmatched bases: 7.

V and J are TRBV30 and TRBJ2-7, with a weak D call TRBD2 (6 bases). The germline V gene has CDR1 GTSNPN and CDR2 SVGIG (reference sequence). V was cut by 3 bases and J by 0 bases, with 15 bases left in between. CDR3 length: 15 amino acids. The CDR3, as DNA: TGTGCCTGGAGCCCGGGGGTGGGTAGCTCCTACGAGCAGTACTTC. Translation gives CAWSPGVGSSYEQYF.

CDR3 protein: CASSLSRGRGNEKLFF. CDR3 DNA: TGTGCCAGCAGCTTATCTAGGGGCAGGGGTAATGAAAAACTGTTTTTT. The genes are TRBV11-2 and TRBJ1-4; D is possibly TRBD1 (6 bases). Germline V CDR1 and CDR2: SGHAT, FQNNGV. There are 16 residues in the CDR3. V lost 2 bases and J 4 bases, leaving 14 bases between the germline ends.

V is TRBV28 and J is TRBJ1-2; 10 bases are a match to TRBD1. The CDR3 contains 16 residues. The ends lost 2 bases at V and 7 bases at J; junction bases unmatched: 10. In germline, CDR1 is MDHEN, CDR2 SYDVKM. CDR3 in amino acids: CASSLKYADRGFGYTF. The CDR3 region has the DNA TGTGCCAGCAGTTTAAAGTACGCGGACAGGGGGTTTGGCTACACCTTC.

The chain joins TRBV19 to TRBJ2-7; D might be TRBD1 (5 bases). There are 16 residues in the CDR3. With 6 bases removed from V and 0 bases from J, the gap between germline ends came to 18 bases. CDR1 is LNHDA, CDR2 SQIVND, per germline (reference sequence). The CDR3 region is CASSGPWYRSSYEQYF. The CDR3 DNA is TGTGCCAGTAGCGGGCCTTGGTACAGGAGCTCCTACGAGCAGTACTTC.